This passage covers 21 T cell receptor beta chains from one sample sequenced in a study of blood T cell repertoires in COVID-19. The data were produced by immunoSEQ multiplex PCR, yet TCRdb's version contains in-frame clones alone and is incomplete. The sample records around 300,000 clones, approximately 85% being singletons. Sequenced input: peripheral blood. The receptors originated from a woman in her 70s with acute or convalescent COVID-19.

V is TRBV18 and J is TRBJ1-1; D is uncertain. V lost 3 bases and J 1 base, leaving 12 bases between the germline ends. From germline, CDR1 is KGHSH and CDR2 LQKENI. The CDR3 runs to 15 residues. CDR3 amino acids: CASSPPRLGNTEAFF. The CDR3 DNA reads TGTGCCAGCTCACCTCCCCGGCTAGGGAACACTGAAGCTTTCTTT.

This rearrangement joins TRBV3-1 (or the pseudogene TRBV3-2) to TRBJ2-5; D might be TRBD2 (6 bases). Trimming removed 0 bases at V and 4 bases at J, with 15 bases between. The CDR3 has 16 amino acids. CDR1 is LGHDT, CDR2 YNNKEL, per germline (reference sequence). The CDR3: CASSQESPSSVETQYF. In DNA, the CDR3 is TGTGCCAGCAGCCAAGAATCCCCCTCTAGCGTAGAGACCCAGTACTTC.

The CDR3 spells CASSFTAEGYTF. The CDR3 DNA is TGTGCCAGCAGTTTTACAGCAGAAGGCTACACCTTC. V gene TRBV6-6 combines with J gene TRBJ1-2; D gene ambiguous. Trimming removed 4 bases from V and 8 bases from J, with 11 bases in between. CDR3 length: 12 amino acids. Germline values: CDR1 MNHNY, CDR2 SVGAGI (reference sequence).

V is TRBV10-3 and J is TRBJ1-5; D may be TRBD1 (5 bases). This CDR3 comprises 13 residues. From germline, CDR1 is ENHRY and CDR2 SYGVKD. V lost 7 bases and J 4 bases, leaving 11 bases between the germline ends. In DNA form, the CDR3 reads TGTGCCATCACGGGGGATCCAAATCAGCCCCAGCATTTT. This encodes CAITGDPNQPQHF.

The CDR3: CASSVDRSNAYTF. The CDR3 DNA reads as TGTGCCAGCAGCGTTGACAGGTCTAACGCCTACACCTTC. This chain uses TRBV2 with TRBJ1-2, with D perhaps matching TRBD1 (6 bases). The CDR3 has 13 residues. The germline gives CDR1 SNHLY, CDR2 FYNNEI. Trimming stripped 6 bases from V and 10 bases from J, with 18 bases between.

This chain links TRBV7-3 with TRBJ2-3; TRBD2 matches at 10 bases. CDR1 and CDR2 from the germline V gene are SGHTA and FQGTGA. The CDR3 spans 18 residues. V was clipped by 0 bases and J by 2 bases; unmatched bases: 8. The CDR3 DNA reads TGTGCCAGCAGCTTAACGCTCCTAGCGGGGGCGCACACAGATACGCAGTATTTT. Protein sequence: CASSLTLLAGAHTDTQYF.

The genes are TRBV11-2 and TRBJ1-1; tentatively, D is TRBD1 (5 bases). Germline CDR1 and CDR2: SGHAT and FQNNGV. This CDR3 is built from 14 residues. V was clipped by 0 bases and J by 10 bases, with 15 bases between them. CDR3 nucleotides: TGTGCCAGCAGCTTAGATCGCCAGGGTTTGGGAGCTTTCTTT. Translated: CASSLDRQGLGAFF.

The CDR3 DNA reads as TGTGCCAGTAGTATGGGAGACGGCGGCAATGAGCAGTTCTTC. Translation: CASSMGDGGNEQFF. V gene TRBV19 combines with J gene TRBJ2-1, with a tentative D call TRBD2 (5 bases). This CDR3 region has 14 residues. CDR1 is LNHDA, CDR2 SQIVND, per germline (reference sequence). V lost 3 bases, J lost 6 bases, and 12 bases lay in between.

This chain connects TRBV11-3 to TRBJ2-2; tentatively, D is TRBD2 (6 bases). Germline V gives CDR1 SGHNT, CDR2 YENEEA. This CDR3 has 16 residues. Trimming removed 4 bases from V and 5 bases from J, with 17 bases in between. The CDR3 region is CASSSGGSLETGELFF. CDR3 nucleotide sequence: TGTGCCAGCAGCTCTGGGGGGAGTCTAGAAACCGGGGAGCTGTTTTTT.

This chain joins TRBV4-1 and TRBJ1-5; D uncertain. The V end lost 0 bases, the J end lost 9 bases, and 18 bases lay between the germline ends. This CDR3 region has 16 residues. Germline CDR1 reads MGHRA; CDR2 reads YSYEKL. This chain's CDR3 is CASSQEVTARRGPQHF. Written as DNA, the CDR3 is TGCGCCAGCAGCCAAGAAGTAACGGCCCGGAGAGGGCCCCAGCATTTT.

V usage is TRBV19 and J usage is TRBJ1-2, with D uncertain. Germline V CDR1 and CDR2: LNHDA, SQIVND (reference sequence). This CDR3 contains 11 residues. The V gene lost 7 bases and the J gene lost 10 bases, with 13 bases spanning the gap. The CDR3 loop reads CASMWRSDYTF. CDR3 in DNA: TGTGCCAGTATGTGGAGGAGCGACTACACCTTC.

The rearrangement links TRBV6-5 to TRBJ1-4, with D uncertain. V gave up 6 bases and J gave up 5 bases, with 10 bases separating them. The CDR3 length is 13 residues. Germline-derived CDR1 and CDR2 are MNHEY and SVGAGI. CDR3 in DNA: TGTGCCAGCAGCCTCGGTGCGAATGAAAAACTGTTTTTT. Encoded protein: CASSLGANEKLFF.

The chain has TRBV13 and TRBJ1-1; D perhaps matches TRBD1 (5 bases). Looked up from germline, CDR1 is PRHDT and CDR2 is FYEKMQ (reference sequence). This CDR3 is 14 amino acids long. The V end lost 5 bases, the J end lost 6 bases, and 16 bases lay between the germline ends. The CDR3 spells CASSPEQVYPEAFF. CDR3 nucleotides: TGTGCCAGCAGCCCAGAACAGGTCTACCCTGAAGCTTTCTTT.

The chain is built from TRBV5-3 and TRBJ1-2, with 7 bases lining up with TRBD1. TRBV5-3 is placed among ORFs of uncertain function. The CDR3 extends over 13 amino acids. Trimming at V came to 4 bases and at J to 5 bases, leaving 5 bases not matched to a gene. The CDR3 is CARSPGQEYGYTF. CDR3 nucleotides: TGTGCCAGAAGCCCCGGACAGGAGTATGGCTACACCTTC.

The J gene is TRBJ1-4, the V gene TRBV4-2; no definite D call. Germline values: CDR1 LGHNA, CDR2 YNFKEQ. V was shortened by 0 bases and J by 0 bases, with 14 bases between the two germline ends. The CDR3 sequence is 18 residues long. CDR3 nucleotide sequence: TGTGCCAGCAGCCAAGACGTCCTCGGTCAAACAACTAATGAAAAACTGTTTTTT. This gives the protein CASSQDVLGQTTNEKLFF.

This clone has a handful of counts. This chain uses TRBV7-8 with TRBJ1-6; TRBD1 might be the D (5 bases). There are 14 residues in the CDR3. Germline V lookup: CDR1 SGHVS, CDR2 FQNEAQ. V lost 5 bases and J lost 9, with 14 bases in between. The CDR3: CASSLDGGGSPLHF. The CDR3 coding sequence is TGTGCCAGCAGCCTGGACGGGGGGGGTTCACCCCTCCACTTT.

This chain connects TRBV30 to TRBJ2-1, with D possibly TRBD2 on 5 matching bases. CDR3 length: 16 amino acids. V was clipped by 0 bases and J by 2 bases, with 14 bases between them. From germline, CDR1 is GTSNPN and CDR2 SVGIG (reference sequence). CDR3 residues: CAWSVGSSGTYNEQFF. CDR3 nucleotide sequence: TGTGCCTGGAGTGTAGGGAGCTCGGGGACCTACAATGAGCAGTTCTTC.

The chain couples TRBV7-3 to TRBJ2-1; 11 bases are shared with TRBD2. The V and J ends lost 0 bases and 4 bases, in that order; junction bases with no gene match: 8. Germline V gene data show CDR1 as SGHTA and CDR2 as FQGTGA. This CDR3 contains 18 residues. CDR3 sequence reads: CASSLTQLAGAYYNEQFF. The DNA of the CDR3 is TGTGCCAGCAGCTTAACGCAACTAGCGGGGGCCTATTACAATGAGCAGTTCTTC. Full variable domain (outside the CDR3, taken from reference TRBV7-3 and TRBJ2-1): GAGVSQTPSNKVTEKGKYVELRCDPISGHTALYWYRQSLGQGPEFLIYFQGTGAADDSGLPNDRFFAVRPEGSVSTLKIQRTERGDSAVYLCASSLTQLAGAYYNEQFFGPGTRLTVL.

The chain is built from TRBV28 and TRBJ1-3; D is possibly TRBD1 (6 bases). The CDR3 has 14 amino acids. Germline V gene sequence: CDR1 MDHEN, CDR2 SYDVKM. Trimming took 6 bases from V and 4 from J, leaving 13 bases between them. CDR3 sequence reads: CASRGQGLGNTIYF. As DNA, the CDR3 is TGTGCCAGCAGAGGGCAGGGGTTAGGAAACACCATATATTTT.

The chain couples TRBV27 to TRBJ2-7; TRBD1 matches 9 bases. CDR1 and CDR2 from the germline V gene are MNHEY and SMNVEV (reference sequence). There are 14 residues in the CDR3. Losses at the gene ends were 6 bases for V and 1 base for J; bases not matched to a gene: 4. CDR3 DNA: TGTGCCAGCAGGAGGGACAGGGCATCCTACGAGCAGTACTTC. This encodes CASRRDRASYEQYF.

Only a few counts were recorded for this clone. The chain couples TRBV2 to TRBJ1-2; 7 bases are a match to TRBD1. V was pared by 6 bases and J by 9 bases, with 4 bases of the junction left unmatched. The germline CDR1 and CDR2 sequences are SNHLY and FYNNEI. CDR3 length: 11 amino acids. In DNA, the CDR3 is TGTGCCAGCAGGGGGGACAGAAGCTACACCTTC. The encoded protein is CASRGDRSYTF. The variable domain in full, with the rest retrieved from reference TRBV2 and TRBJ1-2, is EPEVTQTPSHQVTQMGQEVILRCVPISNHLYFYWYRQILGQKVEFLVSFYNNEISEKSEIFDDQFSVERPDGSNFTLKIRSTKLEDSAMYFCASRGDRSYTFGSGTRLTVV.